The text below deals with one T cell receptor (beta chain). Antigen: not known. The sample belongs to a study of T cell repertoires in cytomegalovirus infection. General observations from the study: Carriers of CMV plus the relevant HLA were identified by cumulative public TCR beta family frequency. Clonotypes of TCR beta that were HLA-C-restricted and CMV-specific dominated the ex vivo response.

One entry per CDR3 protein results from TCRdb running MiXCR on the reads. In the table there are roughly 920,000 distinct CDR3 sequences, around 29% of which are singletons. The germline gives CDR1 SGDLS, CDR2 YYNGEE. The ends lost 2 bases at V and 2 bases at J; junction bases unmatched: 4. The CDR3 consists of 15 residues. The receptor was isolated from a human donor in good health (CMV status not recorded). Some clones in this sample may be carry-over from other donors' samples. This sample comprised cultured CD8+ T cells from PBMCs, obtained from culture after CMV antigen stimulation. The chain has TRBV9 and TRBJ2-5; 9 bases align to TRBD2. The CDR3: CASSVSGGVQETQYF. The CDR3 bases are TGTGCCAGCAGCGTTAGCGGGGGCGTACAAGAGACCCAGTACTTC.